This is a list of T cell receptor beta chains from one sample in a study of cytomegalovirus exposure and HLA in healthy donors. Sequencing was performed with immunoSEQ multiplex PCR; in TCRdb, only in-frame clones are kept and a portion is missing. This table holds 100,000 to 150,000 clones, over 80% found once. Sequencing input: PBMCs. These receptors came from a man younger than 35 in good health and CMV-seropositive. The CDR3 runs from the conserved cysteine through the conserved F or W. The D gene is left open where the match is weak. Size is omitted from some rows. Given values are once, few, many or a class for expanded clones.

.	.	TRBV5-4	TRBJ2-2	TGTGCCAGCAGCCCCGGGACACCCGGCATCGGGGAGCTGTTTTTT	CASSPGTPGIGELFF
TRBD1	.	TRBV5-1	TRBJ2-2	TGCGCCAGCAGCCATGCTACAGGGGCTAACACCGGGGAGCTGTTTTTT	CASSHATGANTGELFF
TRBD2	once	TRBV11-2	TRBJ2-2	TGTGCCAGCAGCCCTAGCGGTACAAACACCGGGGAGCTGTTTTTT	CASSPSGTNTGELFF
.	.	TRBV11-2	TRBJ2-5	TGTGCCAGCAGCTTAGGGAGTGAAACGACCCAGTACTTC	CASSLGSETTQYF
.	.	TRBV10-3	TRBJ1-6	TGTGCCATCCTATCCGGACTCTATAATTCACCCCTCCACTTT	CAILSGLYNSPLHF
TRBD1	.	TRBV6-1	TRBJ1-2	TGTGCCAGCAGCGCTGGGACAGCCTTTTTTGGCTACACCTTC	CASSAGTAFFGYTF
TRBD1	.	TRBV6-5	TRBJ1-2	TGTGCCAGCAACCCGGGGACAGGGAAAGGCTACACCTTC	CASNPGTGKGYTF
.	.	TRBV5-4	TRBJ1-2	TGTGCCAGCAGCACCCTTAGGGAGGCGGACTATGGCTACACCTTC	CASSTLREADYGYTF
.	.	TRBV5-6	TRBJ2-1	TGTGCCAGCAGCCAAGGTGGAGGTGAGCAGTTCTTC	CASSQGGGEQFF
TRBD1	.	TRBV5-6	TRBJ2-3	TGTGCCAGCAGCTTACGGACAGGGCTTTTCACAGATACGCAGTATTTT	CASSLRTGLFTDTQYF
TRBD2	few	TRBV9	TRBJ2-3	TGTGCCAGCAGCGTTAGCGGGGGGGCCAGGAATACGCAGTATTTT	CASSVSGGARNTQYF
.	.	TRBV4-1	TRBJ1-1	TGCGCCAGCAGGGGCCAAGGTCAAAACACTGAAGCTTTCTTT	CASRGQGQNTEAFF
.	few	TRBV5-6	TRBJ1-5	TGTGCCAGCAGCTGGAGCGGGCGGTGGCAGCCCCAGCATTTT	CASSWSGRWQPQHF
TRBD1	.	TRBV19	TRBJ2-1	TGTGCCAGTAGTTTCGGGACAGGGTTCAATGAGCAGTTCTTC	CASSFGTGFNEQFF
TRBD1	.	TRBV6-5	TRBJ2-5	TGTGCCAGCTCTACCTCAGGGGGCGAAGAGACCCAGTACTTC	CASSTSGGEETQYF
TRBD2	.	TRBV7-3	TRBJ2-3	TGTGCCAGCAGCCCCAAAGGCGGGGGGGCCGGGGATACGCAGTATTTT	CASSPKGGGAGDTQYF
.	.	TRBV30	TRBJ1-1	TGTGCCTGGGTTGGATGGACAGAAAACACTGAAGCTTTCTTT	CAWVGWTENTEAFF
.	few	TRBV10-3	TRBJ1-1	TGTGCCATCAGTTATATTCGGGAGACTGAAGCTTTCTTT	CAISYIRETEAFF
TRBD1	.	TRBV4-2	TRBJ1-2	TGTGCCAGCAGCCAGGACAGGGCGGGTTATGGCTACACCTTC	CASSQDRAGYGYTF
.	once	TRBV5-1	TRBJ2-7	TGCGCCAGCAGCTTGGCCCCGGTTGGAGGCTCCCCTAATATCTACGAGCAGTACTTC	CASSLAPVGGSPNIYEQYF
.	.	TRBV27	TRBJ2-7	TGTGCCAGCAGTTTGGTCAGGGGCTCCTACGAGCAGTACTTC	CASSLVRGSYEQYF
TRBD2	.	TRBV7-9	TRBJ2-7	TGTGCCAGCAGCTTAGTCGCTAGCGGGCGACCCTACGAGCAGTACTTC	CASSLVASGRPYEQYF
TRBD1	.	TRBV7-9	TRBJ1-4	TGTGCCAGCACCAAAGCGGGACAGGGAAAGGAAAAACTGTTTTTT	CASTKAGQGKEKLFF
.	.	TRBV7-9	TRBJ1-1	TGTGCCAGCAGCTCCAGGGATACTGAAGCTTTCTTT	CASSSRDTEAFF
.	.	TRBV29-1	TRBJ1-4	TGCAGCGTACATGCAACTAATGAAAAACTGTTTTTT	CSVHATNEKLFF
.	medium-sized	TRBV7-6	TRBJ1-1	TGTGCCAGCAGCTTAGCAAGCGGGCCGTACACTGAAGCTTTCTTT	CASSLASGPYTEAFF
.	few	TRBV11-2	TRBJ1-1	TGTGCCAGCAGCTTAGGTGCGGGTATGGGTGAAGCTTTCTTT	CASSLGAGMGEAFF
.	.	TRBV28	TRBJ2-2	TGTGCCAGCAGTGCAACAGGGAAATCCGGGGAGCTGTTTTTT	CASSATGKSGELFF
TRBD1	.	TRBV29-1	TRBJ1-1	TGCAGCGTGACAGAGGGGGCGGGCACTGAAGCTTTCTTT	CSVTEGAGTEAFF
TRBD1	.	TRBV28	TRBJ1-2	TGTGCCAGCAGCTTCGGGACAGGGGGCGCTTATGGCTACACCTTC	CASSFGTGGAYGYTF
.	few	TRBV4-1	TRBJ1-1	TGCGCCAGCAGCCAAGGACACGACACTGAAGCTTTCTTT	CASSQGHDTEAFF
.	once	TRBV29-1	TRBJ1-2	TGCAGCGTTGAAGATTTTGCAGGGAACTATGGCTACACCTTC	CSVEDFAGNYGYTF
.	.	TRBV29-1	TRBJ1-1	TGCAGCGGAATGGGCGGGTTGAACACTGAAGCTTTCTTT	CSGMGGLNTEAFF
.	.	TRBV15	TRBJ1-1	TGTGCCACCAGCAGAGTCGAAGCAGGGAACACTGAAGCTTTCTTT	CATSRVEAGNTEAFF
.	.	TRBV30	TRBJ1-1	TGTGCCTGGAGTGCCAGGGCTAACACTGAAGCTTTCTTT	CAWSARANTEAFF
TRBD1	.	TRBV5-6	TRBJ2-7	TGTGCCAGCAGCCACCCCGGGACAGAATACGAGCAGTACTTC	CASSHPGTEYEQYF
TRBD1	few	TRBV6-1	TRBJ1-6	TGTGCCAGCAGTGAAGGTTCAGGGGGCGATTCACCCCTCCACTTT	CASSEGSGGDSPLHF
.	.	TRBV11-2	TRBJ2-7	TGTGCCAGCAGCTTAGGTGGTCAGAACCTTGTTCGAGAGCAGTACTTC	CASSLGGQNLVREQYF
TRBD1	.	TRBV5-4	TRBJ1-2	TGTGCCAGCAGCTTAGCGGGACAGGGATTCTATGGCTACACCTTC	CASSLAGQGFYGYTF
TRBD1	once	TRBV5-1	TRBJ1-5	TGCGCCAGCAGCTTAGGGACAGGAGCTCCCAATCAGCCCCAGCATTTT	CASSLGTGAPNQPQHF
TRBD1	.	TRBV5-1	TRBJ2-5	TGCGCCAGCAGCACCCGACAGGGACAAGAGACCCAGTACTTC	CASSTRQGQETQYF
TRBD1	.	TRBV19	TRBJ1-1	TGTGCCAGTCGACAGGGCCTCACTGAAGCTTTCTTT	CASRQGLTEAFF
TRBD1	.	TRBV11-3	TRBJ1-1	TGTGCCAGCAGCTCCCGGACAGGGGGGAACACTGAAGCTTTCTTT	CASSSRTGGNTEAFF
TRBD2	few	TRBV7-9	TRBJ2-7	TGTGCCAGCAGCTCCGGACTAGCGCTTACCTACGAGCAGTACTTC	CASSSGLALTYEQYF